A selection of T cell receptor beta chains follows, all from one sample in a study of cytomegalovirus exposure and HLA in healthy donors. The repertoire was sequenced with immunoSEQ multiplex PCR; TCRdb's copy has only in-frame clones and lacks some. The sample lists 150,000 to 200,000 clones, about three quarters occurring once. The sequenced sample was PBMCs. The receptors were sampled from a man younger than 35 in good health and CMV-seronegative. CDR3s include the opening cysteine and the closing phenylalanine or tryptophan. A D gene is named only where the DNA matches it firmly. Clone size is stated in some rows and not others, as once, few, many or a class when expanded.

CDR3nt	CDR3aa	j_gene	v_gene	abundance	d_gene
TGTGCCAGCACCAGACAGGGCTTGGGCTATGGCTACACCTTC	CASTRQGLGYGYTF	TRBJ1-2	TRBV5-6	few	TRBD1
TGTTCCAGCAGCTCCCAGGGATACGAGCAGTACTTC	CSSSSQGYEQYF	TRBJ2-7	TRBV7-9	NA	NA
TGTGCTAGTGGTTTGGTACCTCTAGCTAACGAGCAGTTCTTC	CASGLVPLANEQFF	TRBJ2-1	TRBV12-5	NA	NA
TGTGCCAGCAGTGAGCGGGGGCCCCCGGTCGAGAAGTTCTTC	CASSERGPPVEKFF	TRBJ2-1	TRBV2	once	NA
TGCAGCGTTGCAGAGACGGGGAACACTGAAGCTTTCTTT	CSVAETGNTEAFF	TRBJ1-1	TRBV29-1	NA	NA
TGTGCCAGCAGCCAGTTCTCCGAGCAGTACTTC	CASSQFSEQYF	TRBJ2-7	TRBV14	once	NA
TGTGCCATCAGTGAGGGTTCCACCGGGAAAACCTACGAGCAGTACTTC	CAISEGSTGKTYEQYF	TRBJ2-7	TRBV10-3	NA	NA
TGTGCCAGCAGCGACGCAGGATACGAGCAGTACTTC	CASSDAGYEQYF	TRBJ2-7	TRBV13	NA	NA
TGTGCCAGCAGCCCGGAGGACGGGAGTAATGAAAAACTGTTTTTT	CASSPEDGSNEKLFF	TRBJ1-4	TRBV11-3	NA	NA
TGTGCCAGCAGCTTAGGACAGGGAGTTTGGACTGAAGCTTTCTTT	CASSLGQGVWTEAFF	TRBJ1-1	TRBV7-9	NA	TRBD1
TGTGCCATCGGGTGGACAGGGGAGAGCGGTGAGCAGTTCTTC	CAIGWTGESGEQFF	TRBJ2-1	TRBV10-3	NA	TRBD1
TGTGCCAGCAGCTACCGGGGACAGCCAGTTTACGAGCAGTACTTC	CASSYRGQPVYEQYF	TRBJ2-7	TRBV5-4	NA	TRBD1
TGCGCCAGCAGCTTGGCCTTAGTGGGGACAGTGAACACTGAAGCTTTCTTT	CASSLALVGTVNTEAFF	TRBJ1-1	TRBV5-1	NA	TRBD1
TGTGCCAGCAGGCCCGGGGGAGACACAGATACGCAGTATTTT	CASRPGGDTDTQYF	TRBJ2-3	TRBV7-2	few	NA
TGTGCCAGTAGTCCATGGGGAGTGATAGGCGAAAAACTGTTTTTT	CASSPWGVIGEKLFF	TRBJ1-4	TRBV19	NA	NA
TGTGCCTGGAGTGTACGAAGTGGGGCAGCTAATCAGCCCCAGCATTTT	CAWSVRSGAANQPQHF	TRBJ1-5	TRBV30	NA	NA
TGTGCCAGCAGCCACGGTCCTTTAATGGATTCACCCCTCCACTTT	CASSHGPLMDSPLHF	TRBJ1-6	TRBV5-4	few	NA
TGCGCCAGCAGCTTGAAGTCGGCTAGCGACCCCTACGAGCAGTACTTC	CASSLKSASDPYEQYF	TRBJ2-7	TRBV5-1	NA	NA
TGTGCCAGCAGCCCCGTTTTGGGGACTACGAACACCGGGGAGCTGTTTTTT	CASSPVLGTTNTGELFF	TRBJ2-2	TRBV7-9	NA	TRBD2
TGCGCCAGCAGCCGGACAGGGAGCTCCTACGAGCAGTACTTC	CASSRTGSSYEQYF	TRBJ2-7	TRBV4-3	NA	TRBD1
TGTGCCACATCAGGGGCAGGACTAGCGCTTACAGATACGCAGTATTTT	CATSGAGLALTDTQYF	TRBJ2-3	TRBV11-2	NA	TRBD2
TGTGCCAGCAGCGGGCAGGGGTACTCGCACGAGCAGTACTTC	CASSGQGYSHEQYF	TRBJ2-7	TRBV7-2	few	NA
TGTGCCAGCAGAGGGGACAGCCAAAATCAGCCCCAGCATTTT	CASRGDSQNQPQHF	TRBJ1-5	TRBV2	NA	TRBD1